Shown below are 5 T cell receptor beta chains from a single sample sequenced in a study of blood T cell repertoires in COVID-19. Sequencing was performed with immunoSEQ multiplex PCR; in TCRdb, only in-frame clones are kept and a portion is missing. The data contain more than 95,000 clones, approximately 81% of them singletons. Sample: peripheral blood. All receptors derive from a man aged 80 or over with COVID-19, enrolled during active disease.

The chain employs TRBV15 and TRBJ2-7; 8 bases fit TRBD1. This CDR3 contains 14 residues. Per the germline V gene, CDR1 is LNHNV and CDR2 is YYDKDF (reference sequence). V gave up 1 base and J gave up 5 bases; unmatched junction bases: 4. The CDR3 reads CATSRGQGRDEQYF. CDR3 coding DNA: TGTGCCACCAGCAGAGGACAGGGGCGCGACGAGCAGTACTTC.

This clone has a handful of counts. The V call is TRBV4-2, the J call TRBJ2-3; a weak D match, TRBD2 (6 bases). Germline V lookup: CDR1 LGHNA, CDR2 YNFKEQ. This CDR3 contains 16 residues. V was trimmed by 0 bases and J by 5 bases, leaving 15 bases between them. CDR3 sequence (DNA): TGTGCCAGCAGCCAAGATTGGGGGAGGAAGATAGATACGCAGTATTTT. Translated, it gives CASSQDWGRKIDTQYF.

This clone was counted a few times. The V and J genes are TRBV29-1 and TRBJ2-7, with D possibly matching TRBD1 (6 bases). The germline CDR1 and CDR2 sequences are SQVTM and ANQGSEA. Trimming took 5 bases from V and 3 from J, leaving 8 bases between them. The CDR3 has 11 amino acids. CDR3 region: CSVRDNYEQYF. CDR3 DNA: TGCAGCGTTCGGGACAACTACGAGCAGTACTTC.

The CDR3 protein is CASSLNGGYEQYF. The CDR3 DNA follows: TGTGCCAGCAGCTTAAACGGCGGCTACGAGCAGTACTTC. The J gene is TRBJ2-7, the V gene TRBV7-2; the D is unclear. The CDR3 consists of 13 residues. V lost 2 bases and J lost 3, with 8 bases in between. Germline V lookup: CDR1 SGHTA, CDR2 FQGNSA.

The chain joins TRBV12-3 or TRBV12-4 to TRBJ1-2; D possibly corresponds to TRBD1 (5 bases). The CDR3 has 13 residues. V gave up 3 bases and J gave up 5 bases, with 10 bases separating them. In nucleotides, the CDR3 is TGTGCCAGCAGTTTGGGGGGTGGATATGGCTACACCTTC. Translating it yields CASSLGGGYGYTF.